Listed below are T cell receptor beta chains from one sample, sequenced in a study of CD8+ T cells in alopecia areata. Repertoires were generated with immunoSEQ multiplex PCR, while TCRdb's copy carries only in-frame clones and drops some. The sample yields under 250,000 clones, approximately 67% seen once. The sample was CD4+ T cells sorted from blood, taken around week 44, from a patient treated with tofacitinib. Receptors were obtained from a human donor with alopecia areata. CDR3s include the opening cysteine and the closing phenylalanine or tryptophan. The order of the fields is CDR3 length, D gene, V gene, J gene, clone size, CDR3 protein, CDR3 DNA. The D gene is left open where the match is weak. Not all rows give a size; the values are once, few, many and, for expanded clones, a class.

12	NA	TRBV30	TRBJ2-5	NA	CAWSPQKETQYF	TGTGCCTGGAGTCCTCAGAAAGAGACCCAGTACTTC
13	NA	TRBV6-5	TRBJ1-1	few	CASTRTDNTEAFF	TGTGCCAGCACCCGGACAGATAACACTGAAGCTTTCTTT
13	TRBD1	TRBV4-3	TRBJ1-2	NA	CASSADRSYGYTF	TGCGCCAGCAGCGCGGACAGGTCCTATGGCTACACCTTC
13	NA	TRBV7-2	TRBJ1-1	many	CASSFDWGTEAFF	TGTGCCAGCAGCTTTGACTGGGGAACTGAAGCTTTCTTT
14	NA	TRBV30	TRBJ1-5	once	CAWSRGPSNQPQHF	TGTGCCTGGAGTCGGGGACCGAGCAATCAGCCCCAGCATTTT
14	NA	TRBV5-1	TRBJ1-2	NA	CASSLIAGTYGYTF	TGCGCCAGCAGCTTAATTGCAGGGACCTATGGCTACACCTTC
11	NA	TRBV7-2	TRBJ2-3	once	CASGGTDTQYF	TGTGCCAGCGGTGGGACAGATACGCAGTATTTT
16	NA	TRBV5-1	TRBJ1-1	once	CASSLAGGGMNTEAFF	TGCGCCAGCAGCTTGGCGGGTGGAGGGATGAACACTGAAGCTTTCTTT
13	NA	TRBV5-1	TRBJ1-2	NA	CASSLNRDYGYTF	TGCGCCAGCAGCTTGAACAGAGACTATGGCTACACCTTC
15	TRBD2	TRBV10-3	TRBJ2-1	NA	CAISEPGLAGWEQFF	TGTGCCATCAGTGAGCCGGGACTAGCGGGATGGGAGCAGTTCTTC
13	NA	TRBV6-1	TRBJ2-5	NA	CASSFRDAETQYF	TGTGCCAGCAGTTTCAGGGATGCGGAGACCCAGTACTTC
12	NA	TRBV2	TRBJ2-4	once	CASSEASGQGYF	TGTGCCAGCAGTGAAGCCAGCGGGCAGGGGTACTTC
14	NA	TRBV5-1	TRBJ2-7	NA	CASSTTGTVYEQYF	TGCGCCAGCAGCACTACAGGGACCGTCTACGAGCAGTACTTC
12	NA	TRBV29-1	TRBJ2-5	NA	CSVGLLRETQYF	TGCAGCGTTGGTTTGCTCAGAGAGACCCAGTACTTC
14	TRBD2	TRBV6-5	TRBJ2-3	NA	CASSYLGGKDTQYF	TGTGCCAGCAGTTACTTGGGGGGGAAGGATACGCAGTATTTT
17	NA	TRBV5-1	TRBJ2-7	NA	CASSFTEGQGTGYEQYF	TGCGCCAGCAGCTTCACTGAGGGGCAGGGTACGGGATACGAGCAGTACTTC
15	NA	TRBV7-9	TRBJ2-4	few	CASSLDPDSASIQYF	TGTGCCAGCAGCTTAGATCCCGACAGCGCGAGCATTCAGTACTTC
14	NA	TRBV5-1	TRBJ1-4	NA	CASSLSGGGEKLFF	TGCGCCAGCAGCTTGTCCGGGGGCGGTGAAAAACTGTTTTTT
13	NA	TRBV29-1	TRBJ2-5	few	CSVEEFGGETQYF	TGCAGCGTTGAAGAGTTTGGTGGAGAGACCCAGTACTTC
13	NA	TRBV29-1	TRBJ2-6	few	CSVVRAGANVLTF	TGCAGCGTTGTTAGAGCTGGGGCCAACGTCCTGACTTTC
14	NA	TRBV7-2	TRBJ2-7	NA	CASSSGTVTYEQYF	TGTGCCAGCAGCTCAGGGACGGTAACCTACGAGCAGTACTTC
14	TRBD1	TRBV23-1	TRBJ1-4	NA	CASSPGQGDEKLFF	TGCGCCAGCAGTCCGGGACAGGGGGATGAAAAACTGTTTTTT